The present TCR beta chain was sequenced within a study of response to subunit inactivated influenza vaccine. Findings and caveats of the study: Each seasonal flu vaccination may recruit only limited new T cells, authors suggested.

For this clonotype: Its specificity is not known.

Each CDR3 protein gets one entry after TCRdb re-called the RT-PCR reads with MiXCR. The profile shows 290,000 or so distinct CDR3 sequences, roughly 22% of them singletons. The sample in question was PBMCs from blood, obtained less than 22 months after vaccination. This receptor was taken from a man aged 45 to 70 who received an inactivated influenza vaccine.

DNA of the CDR3: TGTGCCAGCAGCCCCCGCGGCTATAGCAATCAGCCCCAGCATTTT. The encoded protein is CASSPRGYSNQPQHF. The rearrangement joins TRBV7-2 to TRBJ1-5; no reliable D call. Trimming cost V 5 bases and J 0 bases, with 11 bases left between them. The CDR3 is 15 amino acids. Germline V lookup: CDR1 SGHTA, CDR2 FQGNSA.